This T cell receptor (beta chain) was recorded in a study of technical replicates of blood from a handful of donors (dated by TCRdb to the late 2010s). Note on this clone: What antigen it recognizes has not been identified. No base-level quality is on record; no much larger clone is a single base apart.

Library construction relied on the immunoSEQ multiplex PCR assay. TCRdb stores this immuneACCESS table with in-frame sequences only. Part of the clones is absent; in the studies checked, under half of the shortfall reflects unresolved V genes, and no reason is known for the rest. The sample yields about 100,000 clones; 95% were counted once. The ten most abundant clones make up under 0.4% of the sample. The TCR originated in a human donor in good health. The sample comprised T cells isolated from PBMCs.

The CDR3 has the sequence CASSISLQETQYF. The bases are TGTGCCAGTAGTATATCACTTCAAGAGACCCAGTACTTC. Recombination connected TRBV19 to TRBJ2-5, with the D gene not confidently named. From the cysteine up to the phenylalanine, the CDR3 has a length of 13 residues. The kept DNA is CDR3 alone, 39 bases in frame from the first base. Trimming costs V 2 bases and J 2 bases, and their ends lie 6 bases apart. From the germline V gene (reference sequence), CDR1 is LNHDA and CDR2 is SQIVND.